One and the same sample provided the 19 T cell receptor beta chains below, sequenced in a study of T cells after posttransplantation cyclophosphamide. Assay: immunoSEQ multiplex PCR; the TCRdb copy retains only in-frame clones and omits some. The table lists nearly 25,000 clones, with no singletons. Sequencing used PBMCs. These receptors were taken from a woman in her forties or fifties in good health, CMV-negative, and a related stem cell transplant donor.

This clone was observed at least ten times. The V call is TRBV28, the J call TRBJ2-2; TRBD1 matches 11 bases. Germline V gene sequence: CDR1 MDHEN, CDR2 SYDVKM. V gave up 4 bases and J gave up 5 bases; unmatched junction bases: 3. There are 15 residues in the CDR3. CDR3 in amino acids: CASSSGQGATGELFF. CDR3 in DNA: TGTGCCAGCAGTTCTGGACAGGGGGCGACCGGGGAGCTGTTTTTT.

The sample holds many counts of this clone. V gene TRBV28 combines with J gene TRBJ2-5; 7 nucleotides line up with TRBD2. V was pared by 3 bases and J by 0 bases, with 7 bases of the junction left unmatched. The CDR3 sequence is 16 residues long. Germline-derived CDR1 and CDR2 are MDHEN and SYDVKM. CDR3 sequence reads: CASSLVLAENQETQYF. In DNA, the CDR3 is TGTGCCAGCAGTTTGGTCCTAGCGGAGAACCAAGAGACCCAGTACTTC.

At least ten counts were recorded for this clone. The chain links TRBV4-2 to TRBJ1-4; D not resolved. The germline V and J ends were trimmed by 0 bases and 10 bases, with 24 bases remaining between them. The CDR3 has 18 amino acids. Germline-derived CDR1 and CDR2 are LGHNA and YNFKEQ. The CDR3, as DNA: TGTGCCAGCAGCCAAGATCTAGTCGTCGGGGTCCGGGTCGGAAAACTGTTTTTT. Protein product: CASSQDLVVGVRVGKLFF.

The sample holds many counts of this clone. The chain is built from TRBV6-4 and TRBJ1-3; D may be TRBD1 (5 bases). V gave up 7 bases and J gave up 0 bases, with 13 bases separating them. This CDR3 contains 15 residues. CDR1 and CDR2 (germline): MRHNA, SNTAGT. CDR3 sequence reads: CASTGSTNSGNTIYF. The CDR3 nucleotides read TGTGCCAGCACAGGGTCGACAAACTCTGGAAACACCATATATTTT.

This clone was detected many times. This chain links TRBV6-1 with TRBJ1-2, with D perhaps TRBD1 (5 bases). The V gene's germline CDR1 is MNHNS and CDR2 SASEGT. V was pared by 5 bases and J by 5 bases, with 12 bases between. This CDR3 region has 13 residues. CDR3 sequence (DNA): TGTGCCAGCAGTCCCGAGGGGAGGTATGGCTACACCTTC. Translation gives CASSPEGRYGYTF.

This clone occurred many times. The chain is built from TRBV29-1 and TRBJ2-5, with D perhaps matching TRBD2 (7 bases). The CDR3 totals 15 residues. With 2 bases removed from V and 3 bases from J, the gap between germline ends came to 16 bases. Per the germline V gene, CDR1 is SQVTM and CDR2 is ANQGSEA. In DNA form, the CDR3 reads TGCAGCGTTGAAAGGGGGACGGGGGGTAAAGAGACCCAGTACTTC. This translates into CSVERGTGGKETQYF.

In the case of this clone: Other DNA sequences in this specimen translate into the identical CDR3. The genes are TRBV29-1 and TRBJ2-7; TRBD2 agrees at 7 bases. Trimming removed 4 bases from V and 1 base from J; junction bases left unmatched: 10. Germline V gene lookup returns CDR1 SQVTM and CDR2 ANQGSEA. This CDR3 region has 15 residues. The CDR3, as DNA: TGCAGCGTTGGGGTCGGGGGAGGGCGATCCTACGAGCAGTACTTC. Amino acids: CSVGVGGGRSYEQYF.

This clone occurred many times. The chain couples TRBV28 to TRBJ1-3; 7 bases align to TRBD1. V lost 7 bases and J lost 2; bases outside the gene matches: 8. The CDR3 sequence is 15 residues long. Germline V CDR1 and CDR2: MDHEN, SYDVKM. CDR3 loop: CASKTTGSPGNTIYF. In nucleotides, the CDR3 is TGTGCCAGCAAAACGACAGGGTCGCCTGGAAACACCATATATTTT.

This clone was detected ten times or more. The chain employs TRBV13 and TRBJ2-3; D perhaps matches TRBD2 (6 bases). CDR3 size: 15 residues. V was clipped by 1 base and J by 0 bases, with 8 bases between them. Germline V gives CDR1 PRHDT, CDR2 FYEKMQ (reference sequence). CDR3 sequence: CASSLDGTSTDTQYF. The CDR3 DNA reads TGTGCCAGCAGCTTAGACGGGACTAGCACAGATACGCAGTATTTT.

This clone was counted ten times or more. The rearrangement links TRBV28 to TRBJ2-7; perhaps TRBD2 as D (5 bases). The V gene lost 3 bases and the J gene lost 3 bases, with 15 bases spanning the gap. This CDR3 region has 15 residues. CDR1 and CDR2 (germline): MDHEN, SYDVKM. The DNA of the CDR3 is TGTGCCAGCAGTTTTTTGTCGAGGGATCTCTACGAGCAGTACTTC. It is translated as CASSFLSRDLYEQYF.

This clone was recorded at least ten times. The V gene is TRBV6-1, the J gene TRBJ1-5; possibly TRBD1 for D (6 bases). This CDR3 spans 14 amino acids. V lost 3 bases and J 9 bases, leaving 15 bases between the germline ends. The germline V gene has CDR1 MNHNS and CDR2 SASEGT. The CDR3 DNA sequence: TGTGCCAGCAGTGATCTGAGTAGAGGGGGGCCCCAGCATTTT. Translation: CASSDLSRGGPQHF.

This clone was observed many times. V and J are TRBV5-4 and TRBJ2-5; 9 bases agree with TRBD1. Per the germline V gene, CDR1 is SGHNT and CDR2 is YYREEE (reference sequence). Unmatched junction bases numbered 8, after V lost 0 bases and J lost 5 bases. This CDR3 has 16 amino acids. The CDR3 region is CASSLADRGFMETQYF. For the CDR3, the DNA is TGTGCCAGCAGCTTGGCGGACAGGGGTTTTATGGAGACCCAGTACTTC.

This clone was found many times. This chain joins TRBV27 and TRBJ2-6; unclear D gene. Trimming left V 5 bases short and J 0 bases short, with 8 bases between. The CDR3 is 15 amino acids. The germline V gene has CDR1 MNHEY and CDR2 SMNVEV (reference sequence). The CDR3 bases are TGTGCCAGCAGTCCCATCAGCTCTGGGGCCAACGTCCTGACTTTC. It translates to CASSPISSGANVLTF.

This clone was seen ten or more times. The CDR3 here is CASSLNLPETQYF. As DNA, the CDR3 is TGTGCCAGCAGCTTAAACCTACCAGAGACCCAGTACTTC. V gene TRBV7-9 combines with J gene TRBJ2-5; D remains unclear. The CDR3 spans 13 residues. V was pared by 2 bases and J by 4 bases, with 8 bases between. The germline V gene has CDR1 SEHNR and CDR2 FQNEAQ (reference sequence).

This clone was seen repeatedly, ten times or more. The rearrangement joins TRBV7-3 to TRBJ1-1; D is uncertain. The CDR3 spans 16 residues. Germline CDR1 is SGHTA and CDR2 is FQGTGA. Trimming removed 5 bases from V and 0 bases from J, with 16 bases in between. The CDR3 protein is CASSPLSMVMNTEAFF. CDR3 sequence (DNA): TGTGCCAGCAGCCCCCTCAGTATGGTTATGAACACTGAAGCTTTCTTT.

This clone was recorded at least ten times. The chain links TRBV10-1 to TRBJ2-2; the match to TRBD1 covers 8 bases. V was clipped by 3 bases and J by 5 bases; unmatched bases: 11. Per germline, CDR1 WNHNN and CDR2 SYGVQD (reference sequence). The CDR3 has 17 residues. CDR3 region: CASSDPNQGAGTGELFF. CDR3 coding DNA: TGCGCCAGCAGTGATCCGAACCAGGGGGCGGGGACCGGGGAGCTGTTTTTT.

The table lists this clone with many counts. The chain recombines TRBV4-3 with TRBJ2-2; maybe TRBD2 (5 bases). Trimming removed 6 bases at V and 2 bases at J, with 10 bases between. The CDR3 length is 14 residues. Per germline, CDR1 LGHNA and CDR2 YSLEER. The CDR3 DNA reads as TGCGCCAGCAGACCCGGGATAAACACCGGGGAGCTGTTTTTT. Translating it yields CASRPGINTGELFF.

This clone occurred many times. The chain is built from TRBV27 and TRBJ2-3; 8 bases map to TRBD2. The CDR3 contains 17 residues. V gave up 2 bases and J gave up 0 bases; unmatched junction bases: 7. Germline lookup yields CDR1 MNHEY and CDR2 SMNVEV (reference sequence). The chain's CDR3 is CASSLTSGLTSTDTQYF. The CDR3 bases are TGTGCCAGCAGTTTAACTAGCGGCCTAACTAGCACAGATACGCAGTATTTT.

This clone was detected ten times or more. This chain links TRBV2 with TRBJ2-7; 9 bases agree with TRBD2. The CDR3 has 16 residues. CDR1 SNHLY and CDR2 FYNNEI come from the germline V gene. V trimming: 0 bases; J trimming: 5 bases; junction bases outside the gene matches: 8. CDR3 protein: CASSEALGTSFHEQYF. CDR3 nucleotide sequence: TGTGCCAGCAGTGAAGCTTTAGGGACTAGCTTCCACGAGCAGTACTTC.